Detailed here is one T cell receptor beta chain. Antigen specificity is unknown. TCRdb keeps only in-frame clones here, not all; method: immunoSEQ multiplex PCR. The table includes roughly 330,000 clones, around 90% detected once. The data were taken from a study of cytomegalovirus exposure and HLA in healthy donors. Overall study results and limits: Specificity for CMV antigens was confirmed in vitro for a few of the CMV-associated chains. The authors enumerated over 150 TCR beta chains as linked to cytomegalovirus.

The CDR3 runs to 17 residues. CDR1 is SGHVS, CDR2 FQNEAQ, per germline. The V gene end was trimmed by 6 bases and the J gene end by 1 base; junction bases not matched to a gene: 8. This TCR derives from a young woman in good health and CMV-seropositive. The sequenced material came from PBMCs. V and J are TRBV7-8 and TRBJ2-2, with 10 nucleotides matching TRBD2. DNA of the CDR3: TGTGCCAGCAGACCCCTAGCGGGGGCTATGAACACCGGGGAGCTGTTTTTT. This sequence encodes CASRPLAGAMNTGELFF.